The 24 T cell receptor beta chains below were found in one sample sequenced in a study of T cell responses to AZD1222 COVID-19 vaccine. Libraries were prepared by immunoSEQ multiplex PCR; TCRdb keeps only in-frame clonotypes and omits some of them. Here the sample spans 150,000 to 200,000 clones, around 89% being singletons. Sequencing was performed on peripheral blood, taken 28 days after the second dose of the MenACWY control vaccine. Receptor source: an adult who received the MenACWY meningococcal vaccine as a control.

The rearrangement uses TRBV27 and TRBJ1-1, with D possibly matching TRBD1 (6 bases). Trimming cost V 3 bases and J 4 bases, with 12 bases left between them. The CDR3 extends over 14 amino acids. The germline gives CDR1 MNHEY, CDR2 SMNVEV (reference sequence). CDR3: CASSFYQGTTEAFF. DNA for the CDR3: TGTGCCAGCAGTTTTTATCAGGGGACCACTGAAGCTTTCTTT.

V gene TRBV24-1 combines with J gene TRBJ2-2, with TRBD1 matching 8 bases. The V and J ends lost 9 bases and 1 base, in that order; junction bases with no gene match: 3. The CDR3 spans 14 residues. The germline gives CDR1 KGHDR, CDR2 SFDVKD. The CDR3 DNA reads as TGTGCCACCGGGGACAGGCTGAACACCGGGGAGCTGTTTTTT. This translates into CATGDRLNTGELFF.

This clone has only a few counts. CDR3 in DNA: TGTGCCTGGAGTACCAAAGGGCTAGCGGGGCGCTCCTACGAGCAGTACTTC. It translates to CAWSTKGLAGRSYEQYF. The rearrangement uses TRBV30 and TRBJ2-7; 9 bases line up with TRBD2. The CDR3 is 17 residues long. V shed 2 bases, J shed 0 bases, and the junction held 11 bases outside the gene matches. CDR1 is GTSNPN, CDR2 SVGIG, per germline (reference sequence).

V and J are TRBV29-1 and TRBJ2-1, with 7 bases lining up with TRBD2. The CDR3 is made up of 14 amino acids. The trim removed 6 bases at V and 7 bases at J, leaving 12 bases unmatched. Germline CDR1 reads SQVTM; CDR2 reads ANQGSEA. The chain's CDR3 is CSVPPGGSRNEQFF. In nucleotides, the CDR3 is TGCAGCGTCCCCCCGGGCGGGAGTCGGAATGAGCAGTTCTTC.

The V and J genes are TRBV6-5 and TRBJ1-3; D unresolved. The germline V and J ends were trimmed by 7 bases and 0 bases, with 10 bases remaining between them. The CDR3 totals 14 residues. Germline V gene data show CDR1 as MNHEY and CDR2 as SVGAGI. The CDR3 nucleotides read TGTGCCAGCACTTCTCTTGACTCTGGAAACACCATATATTTT. This encodes CASTSLDSGNTIYF.

This clone was observed a single time. The chain uses TRBV9 and TRBJ1-4; 7 bases align to TRBD1. CDR1 and CDR2 (germline): SGDLS, YYNGEE. The CDR3 runs 18 residues. V lost 4 bases to trimming and J lost 0 bases; unmatched junction nucleotides: 12. The CDR3 DNA sequence: TGTGCCAGCAGCCCAAAACCGACAGGGTTTGCAACTAATGAAAAACTGTTTTTT. As protein: CASSPKPTGFATNEKLFF.

V and J are TRBV4-3 and TRBJ1-2; weak D call: TRBD1 (5 bases). V was trimmed by 11 bases and J by 8 bases, leaving 27 bases between them. The CDR3 totals 15 residues. From germline, CDR1 is LGHNA and CDR2 YSLEER. For the CDR3, the DNA is TGCGCCTCAGCACACGGGACGGACACCTTGGAGGGCTACACCTTC. Translated: CASAHGTDTLEGYTF.

The rearrangement uses TRBV10-3 and TRBJ1-4; D is unclear. Germline V gives CDR1 ENHRY, CDR2 SYGVKD. V was cut by 0 bases and J by 0 bases, with 5 bases left in between. This CDR3 has 15 amino acids. CDR3 bases: TGTGCCATCAGTGAGTCGGGGTCAACTAATGAAAAACTGTTTTTT. Amino acids: CAISESGSTNEKLFF.

The chain links TRBV5-1 to TRBJ1-1; TRBD1 is a possible D gene (5 bases). Trimming shortened V by 4 bases and J by 5 bases, and 6 bases separated the two germline ends. The CDR3 length is 11 residues. Germline lookup yields CDR1 SGHRS and CDR2 YFSETQ. This CDR3 is CASSEGTEAFF. The CDR3 DNA is TGCGCCAGCAGCGAGGGGACTGAAGCTTTCTTT.

The gene calls are TRBV6-2 or TRBV6-3 and TRBJ2-7, with D hard to call. V was cut by 6 bases and J by 3 bases, with 3 bases left in between. Germline CDR1 reads MNHEY; CDR2 reads SVGEGT. There are 10 residues in the CDR3. CDR3 sequence: CASSGYEQYF. The CDR3 nucleotides read TGTGCCAGCAGCGGCTACGAGCAGTACTTC.

This clone was detected once. This chain links TRBV7-9 with TRBJ2-7, with 7 bases identical to TRBD2. The CDR3 sequence is 18 residues long. Germline CDR1 SEHNR, CDR2 FQNEAQ (reference sequence). J was trimmed by 0 bases and V by 4 bases; bases with no gene match: 15. CDR3 nucleotides: TGTGCCAGCAGCTCCTTCCGAGGGCTAGCGGTTAGCTCCTACGAGCAGTACTTC. This sequence encodes CASSSFRGLAVSSYEQYF.

The CDR3 protein is CASSSPTSGIKYEQYF. Here the CDR3 DNA reads TGCGCCAGCAGCTCTCCGACTAGCGGGATCAAATACGAGCAGTACTTC. The chain has TRBV5-1 and TRBJ2-7; the match to TRBD2 covers 11 bases. CDR3 size: 16 residues. Trimming cost V 3 bases and J 4 bases; bases outside gene matches: 9. The germline V gene encodes CDR1 SGHRS and CDR2 YFSETQ. Drawing the rest from reference TRBV5-1 and TRBJ2-7, the complete variable domain is KAGVTQTPRYLIKTRGQQVTLSCSPISGHRSVSWYQQTPGQGLQFLFEYFSETQRNKGNFPGRFSGRQFSNSRSEMNVSTLELGDSALYLCASSSPTSGIKYEQYFGPGTRLTVT.

The chain carries TRBV5-8 and TRBJ2-1; D unresolved. The ends were cut back, 8 bases at V and 4 bases at J, with 19 bases in the middle. The V gene's germline CDR1 is SGHTS and CDR2 YDEGEE. The CDR3 is 15 residues long. CDR3 sequence (DNA): TGTGCCAGTCGGGCCTCCGGTTCCAGATACAATGAGCAGTTCTTC. It translates to CASRASGSRYNEQFF.

The chain's CDR3 is CASSIGARDGYTF. The CDR3 DNA sequence: TGTGCCAGTAGTATAGGGGCCAGGGACGGCTACACCTTC. V gene TRBV19 combines with J gene TRBJ1-2, with D maybe TRBD1 (5 bases). V was cut by 1 base and J by 8 bases, with 11 bases left in between. This CDR3 is 13 amino acids long. Per germline, CDR1 LNHDA and CDR2 SQIVND (reference sequence). The full variable domain, its missing parts supplied by reference TRBV19 and TRBJ1-2, is DGGITQSPKYLFRKEGQNVTLSCEQNLNHDAMYWYRQDPGQGLRLIYYSQIVNDFQKGDIAEGYSVSREKKESFPLTVTSAQKNPTAFYLCASSIGARDGYTFGSGTRLTVV.

The chain links TRBV6-5 to TRBJ1-2; D is unclear. Trimming took 0 bases from V and 4 from J, leaving 9 bases between them. The CDR3 is 14 amino acids. CDR1 and CDR2 (germline): MNHEY, SVGAGI. CDR3: CASSYSTRLYGYTF. The CDR3 DNA sequence: TGTGCCAGCAGTTACTCTACCAGGCTCTATGGCTACACCTTC.

This clone was counted only a few times. The chain joins TRBV4-3 to TRBJ2-7; no definite D call. CDR3 size: 13 residues. Germline V CDR1 and CDR2: LGHNA, YSLEER. V lost 2 bases and J lost 2, with 7 bases in between. The CDR3 region has the DNA TGCGCCAGCAGCCAATCTGAACCCTACGAGCAGTACTTC. Protein: CASSQSEPYEQYF.

The rearrangement links TRBV11-2 to TRBJ1-1; D gene uncertain. This CDR3 contains 13 residues. Per germline, CDR1 SGHAT and CDR2 FQNNGV. V gave up 7 bases and J gave up 5 bases, with 14 bases separating them. The CDR3 DNA reads as TGTGCCAGCATTAAAGGGCCCGGGACTGAAGCTTTCTTT. It encodes CASIKGPGTEAFF.

The chain uses TRBV7-2 and TRBJ2-3; D not resolved. The germline V and J ends were trimmed by 1 base and 2 bases, with 7 bases remaining between them. CDR1 and CDR2 (germline): SGHTA, FQGNSA. The CDR3 covers 14 residues. The DNA of the CDR3 is TGTGCCAGCAGCTTAGGGCCTTACACAGATACGCAGTATTTT. Encoded protein: CASSLGPYTDTQYF.

This chain links TRBV6-5 with TRBJ2-5, with D perhaps TRBD2 (5 bases). Germline V gene sequence: CDR1 MNHEY, CDR2 SVGAGI. V dropped 5 bases and J dropped 1 base, with 11 bases sitting between them. This CDR3 comprises 14 residues. The CDR3 sequence: CASSTDWFQETQYF. CDR3 nucleotides: TGTGCCAGCAGTACGGACTGGTTCCAAGAGACCCAGTACTTC.

DNA of the CDR3: TGTGCCAGCAGTTACAGCCCGGGAACAGGGGAGCACACTGAAGCTTTCTTT. Amino acid sequence: CASSYSPGTGEHTEAFF. The chain employs TRBV6-2 or TRBV6-3 and TRBJ1-1, with 7 positions matching TRBD1. Losses at the gene ends were 2 bases for V and 3 bases for J; bases not matched to a gene: 12. CDR3 length: 17 amino acids. Per germline, CDR1 MNHEY and CDR2 SVGEGT.

This clone was recorded once. This chain joins TRBV6-2 or TRBV6-3 and TRBJ2-1; TRBD2 matches at 8 bases. CDR3 length equals 16 residues. Germline lookup yields CDR1 MNHEY and CDR2 SVGEGT. The ends lost 5 bases at V and 0 bases at J; junction bases unmatched: 6. In DNA form, the CDR3 reads TGTGCCAGCAGTCTTTTAGCGGGACACTCCTACAATGAGCAGTTCTTC. The encoded protein is CASSLLAGHSYNEQFF.

This sequence joins TRBV29-1 and TRBJ2-3; no firm D call. The CDR3 extends over 12 amino acids. The V gene lost 4 bases and the J gene lost 4 bases, with 9 bases spanning the gap. CDR1 SQVTM and CDR2 ANQGSEA come from the germline V gene. The CDR3 DNA reads TGCAGCGTTGGTATGGGGTCAGATACGCAGTATTTT. As protein: CSVGMGSDTQYF.

This clone is a singleton in its sample. The J gene is TRBJ2-5, the V gene TRBV20-1; TRBD2 is a possible D gene (5 bases). The CDR3 is 11 residues long. CDR1 and CDR2 from the germline V gene are DFQATT and SNEGSKA (reference sequence). Trimming took 6 bases from V and 6 from J, leaving 11 bases between them. Here the CDR3 reads CSAPEVQTQYF. CDR3 DNA: TGCAGTGCGCCGGAGGTACAGACCCAGTACTTC.

This rearrangement joins TRBV27 to TRBJ1-6; TRBD1 matches 9 bases. In germline, CDR1 is MNHEY, CDR2 SMNVEV (reference sequence). The V gene end was trimmed by 5 bases and the J gene end by 7 bases; junction bases not matched to a gene: 6. The CDR3 is made up of 15 amino acids. The CDR3 is CASSHRTGANSPLHF. The CDR3 region has the DNA TGTGCCAGCAGTCACCGGACAGGGGCAAATTCACCCCTCCACTTT.